The text below deals with one T cell receptor (beta chain). Original processing methods: The assay estimated nucleated cells by amplifying reference gene primers. Only in-frame clones appear in the TCRdb table, and some are missing; sequencing was by immunoSEQ multiplex PCR. V and J calls and clone size are those listed in that table; D and trimming were worked out from the DNA. The sample includes some 130,000 clones, about 89% of them seen just once. These data belong to a study of blood T cell repertoires in COVID-19. Whole-study context: COVID-19 samples, acute and convalescent, were from the United States, Italy and Spain. From T cells, B-cell-depleted T cells, or PBMCs came the material, which was cDNA or gDNA.

Germline-derived CDR1 and CDR2 are MDHEN and SYDVKM. J lost 9 bases, V lost 6 bases, and 10 bases had no gene match. The length of the CDR3 is 14 residues. The chain employs TRBV28 and TRBJ2-1; 8 bases are shared with TRBD2. The TCR was taken from a woman aged 60-70 years with acute or convalescent COVID-19. Sequencing used peripheral blood. The CDR3 spells CASRPTREAGEQFF. The CDR3 region has the DNA TGTGCCAGCAGACCCACGCGGGAGGCGGGTGAGCAGTTCTTC.